A selection of T cell receptor beta chains follows, all from one sample in a study of technical replicates of blood from a few donors. TCRdb's copy holds only in-frame clones and misses some; the assay was immunoSEQ multiplex PCR. The sample has 81,000 or so clones; about 96% are singletons. The specimen sequenced was T cells isolated from PBMCs. These receptors were obtained from a human donor in good health. CDR3s include the opening cysteine and the closing phenylalanine or tryptophan. The D gene is left open where the match is weak. Size is stated for part of the rows, as once, few or many counts, or as a class when the clone is expanded.

d_call j_call clone_size v_call cdr3_nt cdr3_aa
- TRBJ2-5 - TRBV7-9 TGTGCCAGCAGCTTATCTAAGCAAGAGACCCAGTACTTC CASSLSKQETQYF
TRBD2 TRBJ2-7 - TRBV6-1 TGTGCCAGCAGTGGTGCAATGGCGGGAGGAGGGCGTTACGAGCAGTACTTC CASSGAMAGGGRYEQYF
TRBD1 TRBJ1-2 - TRBV7-9 TGTGCCAGCAGCTCCCTCGGACAGGATGTCGCTGGCTACACCTTC CASSSLGQDVAGYTF
- TRBJ1-2 - TRBV29-1 TGCAGCGTTGAACTACCCACGGGGGGTGGCTACACCTTC CSVELPTGGGYTF
- TRBJ1-6 - TRBV28 TGTGCCAGCAGTGAGGACAGAGCGGGGAATTCACCCCTCCACTTT CASSEDRAGNSPLHF
TRBD1 TRBJ2-7 - TRBV18 TGTGCCAGCTCCGGGACAGGGTTGGGCGAGCAGTACTTC CASSGTGLGEQYF
- TRBJ2-3 - TRBV5-1 TGCGCCAGCAGCCTCCCGGCGCAGGCAGATACGCAGTATTTT CASSLPAQADTQYF
TRBD1 TRBJ2-7 - TRBV2 TGTGCCAGCAGCATGAAGGGGGCACCACCCTACGAGCAGTACTTC CASSMKGAPPYEQYF
- TRBJ1-2 - TRBV30 TGTGCCTGGGGCGGCGAGGACTATGGCTACACCTTC CAWGGEDYGYTF
TRBD2 TRBJ2-1 - TRBV13 TGTGCCAGCAGCTTGGGGGTAGCGGGGGACCACAATGAGCAGTTCTTC CASSLGVAGDHNEQFF
- TRBJ1-2 - TRBV11-2 TGTGCCAGCAGCTTAGGTGCAGGGAACTATGGCTACACCTTC CASSLGAGNYGYTF
TRBD2 TRBJ2-3 - TRBV15 TGTGCCACCAGCGAGAGGCCTCCTGTAGGTCTGGGACTAGCGGCAGATACGCAGTATTTT CATSERPPVGLGLAADTQYF
- TRBJ2-4 - TRBV18 TGTGCCAGCTCACCACTCCAGCAATCTCCAGACACCGACATTCAGTACTTC CASSPLQQSPDTDIQYF
TRBD2 TRBJ2-3 - TRBV5-1 TGCGCCAGCAGCGAAACTAGCGAAAAGGCAGATACGCAGTATTTT CASSETSEKADTQYF
- TRBJ1-1 - TRBV7-8 TGTGCCAGCAGCTTAGTGGTAAGGGGGAACACTGAAGCTTTCTTT CASSLVVRGNTEAFF
- TRBJ1-1 - TRBV29-1 TGCAGCGTTGTCCGAGGGAACACTGAAGCTTTCTTT CSVVRGNTEAFF
- TRBJ1-5 - TRBV6-5 TGTGCCAGCAGTTCTTATAGCAATCAGCCCCAGCATTTT CASSSYSNQPQHF
- TRBJ1-1 - TRBV2 TGTGCCAGCGACCTGTGGGGGGTCTCACGAAGCACTGAAGCTTTCTTT CASDLWGVSRSTEAFF
- TRBJ1-1 - TRBV2 TGTGCCAGCAGTGGTGATTTCCCAAGGACAGTGAACACTGAAGCTTTCTTT CASSGDFPRTVNTEAFF
- TRBJ1-2 - TRBV7-9 TGTGCCAGCAGCTTAGTTTCGTATGGCTACACCTTC CASSLVSYGYTF
TRBD1 TRBJ1-6 - TRBV19 TGTGCCAGTAGGCCACACAGGGGGTCACCCCTCCACTTT CASRPHRGSPLHF
TRBD2 TRBJ2-1 - TRBV7-3 TGTGCCAGCAGCTTCCTAGCGGGGAGGGGCGATGAGCAGTTCTTC CASSFLAGRGDEQFF
TRBD1 TRBJ1-2 once TRBV7-8 TGTGCCAGCAGCTCCAACAGAACAGGGGTGAGGGGCTACACCTTC CASSSNRTGVRGYTF
- TRBJ2-1 - TRBV7-9 TGTGCCAGCAGCTTATCGGGATCCCATGAGCAGTTCTTC CASSLSGSHEQFF
- TRBJ1-1 - TRBV4-2 TGTGCCAGCAGCCAAGATTCGGCGGGCGGGCGCACTGAAGCTTTCTTT CASSQDSAGGRTEAFF
TRBD1 TRBJ1-5 - TRBV5-3 TGTGCCAGAAGCCTACAATCCGATCCGGGACAGGGTTGCGCTAACAGCAATCAGCCCCAGCATTTT CARSLQSDPGQGCANSNQPQHF
- TRBJ1-2 - TRBV6-1 TGTGCCAGCAGGGCGTTTCAGGGGCTCTATGGCTACACCTTC CASRAFQGLYGYTF
- TRBJ2-1 - TRBV28 TGTGCCAGCAGGGATGGACTATCTGTCCTGTTCTTC CASRDGLSVLFF
- TRBJ2-6 - TRBV13 TGTGCCAGCAGCTTAAGAGGGAGCGGGGCCAACGTCCTGACTTTC CASSLRGSGANVLTF
TRBD1 TRBJ1-1 - TRBV25-1 TGTGCCAGCCGGATGGCAGGGGGCAGATTAACTGAAGCTTTCTTT CASRMAGGRLTEAFF
- TRBJ1-2 - TRBV6-1 TGTGCCAGCAGTGGGCGCGGGGCCCTGCACAAGAATGGCTACACCTTC CASSGRGALHKNGYTF
TRBD2 TRBJ2-5 - TRBV18 TGTGCCAGCTCACCCGCCAGCGGGAGAGAGACCCAGTACTTC CASSPASGRETQYF
TRBD1 TRBJ2-7 - TRBV29-1 TGCAGCGTTGAGAGCGGACAGGACACCTACGAGCAGTACTTC CSVESGQDTYEQYF
- TRBJ1-1 - TRBV9 TGTGCCAGCAGCGGGGGGGTCGGTCTCCTGAACACTGAAGCTTTCTTT CASSGGVGLLNTEAFF
TRBD2 TRBJ2-1 - TRBV7-9 TGTGCCAGCACTCCCCGGGACTATTCCTACAATGAGCAGTTCTTC CASTPRDYSYNEQFF
TRBD2 TRBJ2-5 - TRBV5-1 TGCGCCAGCAGCTTTACAGCGGGAAGAGAGACCCAGTACTTC CASSFTAGRETQYF
TRBD1 TRBJ2-7 - TRBV6-1 TGTGCCAGCAGTGAAGGCCCGCAGGGGGCCTACGAGCAGTACTTC CASSEGPQGAYEQYF
- TRBJ1-3 once TRBV28 TGTGCCAGCAGTTCGAATAGCGCCGGAAACACCATATATTTT CASSSNSAGNTIYF
- TRBJ1-5 - TRBV21-1 TGTGCCAGCAGCCGTAAAAAGGGACAAAAAGATCAGCCCCAGCATTTT CASSRKKGQKDQPQHF
- TRBJ1-6 - TRBV30 TGTGCCTGGAACCCAGGGTACAATTCACCCCTCCACTTT CAWNPGYNSPLHF
- TRBJ1-1 once TRBV7-9 TGTGCCAGCAGCACCCCCCAGGGGAACACTGAAGCTTTCTTT CASSTPQGNTEAFF
- TRBJ1-2 - TRBV5-6 TGTGCCAGCAGCTTGGCAGAAGTCCTTACTAACTATGGCTACACCTTC CASSLAEVLTNYGYTF
- TRBJ1-1 - TRBV6-6 TGTGCCAGCAGTTCAGGATGGGACACTGAAGCTTTCTTT CASSSGWDTEAFF
- TRBJ1-2 - TRBV2 TGTGCCAGCAGTGAAGTGGGGGGTTCCTTTGGCTACACCTTC CASSEVGGSFGYTF
TRBD1 TRBJ2-7 once TRBV28 TGTGCCAGCAGTTCGTCGGGACAGGGGTACGAGCAGTACTTC CASSSSGQGYEQYF
- TRBJ1-4 - TRBV29-1 TGCAGCGTTGAGACCAGGTCGGATGAAAAACTGTTTTTT CSVETRSDEKLFF
- TRBJ2-7 - TRBV7-9 TGTGCCGCCCGCCCAAGGGGCGGCTACGAGCAGTACTTC CAARPRGGYEQYF
- TRBJ1-2 - TRBV28 TGTGCCAGCAGTGTCATGGCGGCTAACTATGGCTACACCTTC CASSVMAANYGYTF
TRBD1 TRBJ1-1 - TRBV5-1 TGCGCCAGCAGTCCCGGCAGGGGGCTTACAAACACTGAAGCTTTCTTT CASSPGRGLTNTEAFF
- TRBJ2-1 - TRBV5-4 TGTGCCAGCAGCTTAGGGGGAAACCCCTACAATGAGCAGTTCTTC CASSLGGNPYNEQFF